This T cell receptor (beta chain) was recovered during a study of shared clonotypes between healthy human individuals. The ends were cut back, 2 bases at V and 2 bases at J, with 5 bases in the middle. The germline V gene has CDR1 MDHEN and CDR2 SYDVKM. The CDR3 consists of 13 residues. In the authors' workflow: Junction-only immunoSEQ sequences carried no quality scores, so filtering differed. Only in-frame clones appear in the TCRdb table, and some are missing; sequencing was by immunoSEQ multiplex PCR. V and J calls and clone size are as listed in that table; D and trimming were resolved from the DNA. The data hold some 1 million clones, with about 75% observed a single time.

The sample taken for sequencing was memory CD4+ T cells sorted from blood. The subset here: CD45RA-negative fraction. The sequence was collected from a man aged 18-30 years in good health. V usage is TRBV28 and J usage is TRBJ2-3, with a weak D call TRBD2 (5 bases). The CDR3 DNA follows: TGTGCCAGCAGTTTAGGACTCACAGATACGCAGTATTTT. Translation gives CASSLGLTDTQYF.